The 21 T cell receptor beta chains below were found in one sample sequenced in a study of T-cell reconstitution after alpha-beta-depleted transplantation in children. As it was prepared, the TCRbeta library received unique molecular identifiers. TCRdb re-derived calls from the PCR reads in MiXCR, one entry per CDR3 protein. The table lists approximately 200,000 distinct CDR3 sequences, about 6% of them singletons. The sequenced sample was PBMCs, obtained before TCRalphabeta/CD19-depleted stem cell transplant. The receptors originated from a girl under three years old with combined immunodeficiency, due to receive a stem cell transplant.

Comments on this clonotype: A read error may explain this, as a much larger clone is one base away. This chain connects TRBV27 to TRBJ2-1; 10 nucleotides align to TRBD2. The J segment lost 9 bases and the V segment lost 5 bases, leaving 4 bases of the junction unmatched. There are 13 residues in the CDR3. Germline V gives CDR1 MNHEY, CDR2 SMNVEV (reference sequence). This CDR3 is CASSPSGSCEQFF. The CDR3 nucleotides read TGTGCCAGCAGTCCTAGCGGGAGCTGTGAGCAGTTCTTC.

Points on this clonotype: This sequence may be a read error, since a much larger clone differs from it by one base. The V gene is TRBV28, the J gene TRBJ2-7; D gene ambiguous. The germline gives CDR1 MDHEN, CDR2 SYDVKM. This CDR3 is built from 14 residues. Trimming cost V 10 bases and J 0 bases, with 16 bases left between them. CDR3 sequence (DNA): TGTGCCATCAGAGAAGAGCAGTACTCCTACGAGCAGTACTTC. This encodes CAIREEQYSYEQYF.

Ten or more counts support this clonotype. The chain joins TRBV3-1 to TRBJ2-1; 11 bases are shared with TRBD1. Losses at the gene ends were 3 bases for V and 5 bases for J; bases not matched to a gene: 9. Germline V gene sequence: CDR1 LGHDT, CDR2 YNNKEL (reference sequence). The CDR3 loop spans 17 amino acids. This CDR3 reads CASSHERMGQGDNEQFF. In DNA form, the CDR3 reads TGTGCCAGCAGCCATGAGCGTATGGGACAGGGGGACAATGAGCAGTTCTTC.

This clonotype has a count of ten or more. The chain links TRBV4-3 to TRBJ2-7; 8 positions match TRBD1. Unmatched junction bases numbered 5, after V lost 4 bases and J lost 0 bases. The CDR3 covers 15 residues. Germline-derived CDR1 and CDR2 are LGHNA and YSLEER. This CDR3 is CASSPGTGSSYEQYF. The CDR3 DNA follows: TGCGCCAGCAGCCCCGGGACAGGAAGCTCCTACGAGCAGTACTTC.

This clonotype was detected many times. This sequence joins TRBV12-3 or TRBV12-4 and TRBJ2-3, with 7 nucleotides matching TRBD2. V trimming: 1 base; J trimming: 2 bases; junction bases outside the gene matches: 0. The CDR3 is made up of 14 amino acids. In nucleotides, the CDR3 is TGTGCCAGCAGTTTAGGGGACTACACAGATACGCAGTATTTT. This gives the protein CASSLGDYTDTQYF.

This chain connects TRBV27 to TRBJ1-4; D not certain. Germline loops: CDR1 MNHEY, CDR2 SMNVEV (reference sequence). The CDR3 has 16 residues. Trimming cost V 2 bases and J 6 bases, with 16 bases left between them. The CDR3 here is CASSLGGRMVYEKLFF. CDR3 in DNA: TGTGCCAGCAGTTTAGGTGGCAGGATGGTCTATGAAAAACTGTTTTTT. The complete variable domain, with remaining parts taken from reference TRBV27 and TRBJ1-4, reads EAQVTQNPRYLITVTGKKLTVTCSQNMNHEYMSWYRQDPGLGLRQIYYSMNVEVTDKGDVPEGYKVSRKEKRNFPLILESPSPNQTSLYFCASSLGGRMVYEKLFFGSGTQLSVL.

This clonotype showed up many times. V and J are TRBV27 and TRBJ2-6, with D possibly TRBD1 on 6 matching bases. The CDR3 length is 17 residues. Between the trimmed V and J ends, which lost 3 bases and 0 bases, there was a span of 12 bases. Germline CDR1 reads MNHEY; CDR2 reads SMNVEV (reference sequence). DNA for the CDR3: TGTGCCAGCAGTTTGACAGGTCCCTTCTCTGGGGCCAACGTCCTGACTTTC. Translation: CASSLTGPFSGANVLTF.

Many counts were recorded for this clonotype. V and J are TRBV29-1 and TRBJ2-2; D is possibly TRBD2 (6 bases). The V gene's germline CDR1 is SQVTM and CDR2 ANQGSEA. This CDR3 has 13 residues. The V and J ends lost 7 bases and 1 base respectively, with 10 bases between them. The CDR3 DNA follows: TGCAGCGCCGTAGCGGTGAACACCGGGGAGCTGTTTTTT. It encodes CSAVAVNTGELFF.

This clonotype was counted between two and nine times. This chain joins TRBV7-8 and TRBJ2-4, with 9 bases that match TRBD1. The CDR3 loop spans 16 amino acids. J gave up 7 bases and V 3 bases, and 10 bases lay outside the gene matches. Germline CDR1 reads SGHVS; CDR2 reads FQNEAQ. The CDR3 coding sequence is TGTGCCAGCAGCTTGGGGCCGGGGACAGGGATCAACATTCAGTACTTC. Encoded protein: CASSLGPGTGINIQYF.

At least ten counts were recorded for this clonotype. The gene calls are TRBV7-9 and TRBJ2-1; 9 bases are a match to TRBD2. Germline assignment: CDR1 SEHNR and CDR2 FQNEAQ (reference sequence). The CDR3 length is 14 residues. The junction had 2 bases not matched to a gene; V was cut back by 1 base and J by 7 bases. CDR3 amino acids: CASSLGGRANEQFF. As DNA, the CDR3 is TGTGCCAGCAGCTTAGGCGGGAGGGCGAATGAGCAGTTCTTC.

This clonotype was recorded many times. The chain has TRBV15 and TRBJ2-2; no definite D call. Per the germline V gene, CDR1 is LNHNV and CDR2 is YYDKDF (reference sequence). The length of the CDR3 is 16 residues. Trimming pared 5 bases from V and 5 bases from J, leaving 18 bases between. CDR3 coding DNA: TGTGCCACCAGCGCAGAGACAAGGGTTGGAACCGGGGAGCTGTTTTTT. Translating it yields CATSAETRVGTGELFF.

This clonotype was seen many times. The V call is TRBV6-5, the J call TRBJ1-1; maybe TRBD1 (5 bases). Germline V gene data show CDR1 as MNHEY and CDR2 as SVGAGI. This CDR3 has 14 amino acids. V dropped 2 bases and J dropped 5 bases, with 12 bases sitting between them. CDR3 region: CASSYGSWGTEAFF. The CDR3, as DNA: TGTGCCAGCAGTTACGGCAGTTGGGGGACTGAAGCTTTCTTT.

About this clonotype: This may stem from a read error, because a much larger clone lies one nucleotide away. This chain uses TRBV7-9 with TRBJ2-4; 11 nucleotides line up with TRBD2. The germline V gene has CDR1 SEHNR and CDR2 FQNEAQ (reference sequence). CDR3 length equals 17 residues. The J segment lost 0 bases and the V segment lost 2 bases, leaving 3 bases of the junction unmatched. DNA of the CDR3: TGTGCCAGCAGCTTAATAGCGGGGGGGTCAGCCAAAAACATTCAGTACTTC. It translates to CASSLIAGGSAKNIQYF.

This clonotype was seen ten or more times. The chain is built from TRBV4-3 and TRBJ2-1, with 11 bases that match TRBD2. Germline V gene lookup returns CDR1 LGHNA and CDR2 YSLEER. The trim removed 2 bases at V and 3 bases at J, leaving 3 bases unmatched. CDR3 length: 16 residues. DNA for the CDR3: TGCGCCAGCAGCCAACTGACTAGCGGGGTCTACAATGAGCAGTTCTTC. It encodes CASSQLTSGVYNEQFF.

This clonotype was seen at least ten times. This chain uses TRBV15 with TRBJ2-1; D is possibly TRBD1 (5 bases). Germline V gene lookup returns CDR1 LNHNV and CDR2 YYDKDF (reference sequence). V was trimmed by 5 bases and J by 10 bases, leaving 6 bases between them. This CDR3 comprises 10 residues. The CDR3, as DNA: TGTGCCACCAGCGCAGGGGAGCAGTTCTTC. This translates into CATSAGEQFF.

The table lists this clonotype with many counts. The J gene is TRBJ2-1, the V gene TRBV7-6, with 12 bases fitting TRBD2. This CDR3 contains 20 residues. Germline V gene lookup returns CDR1 SGHVS and CDR2 FNYEAQ. Unmatched junction bases numbered 19, after V lost 5 bases and J lost 5 bases. CDR3 residues: CASSPRLASGRASRDNEQFF. CDR3 in DNA: TGTGCCAGCAGCCCGAGGTTGGCTAGCGGGAGGGCCTCAAGAGACAATGAGCAGTTCTTC.

Comments on this clonotype: At one of its ends the junction is not consistent with the germline gene, which may arise from a read error. The CDR3 DNA follows: TGTGCCAGGAGCCCCGGGACGGGAGAGACCCAGTACTTC. Its translation is CARSPGTGETQYF. The gene calls are TRBV4-2 and TRBJ2-5; D possibly uses TRBD1 or TRBD2 (5 bases each). The CDR3 sequence is 13 residues long. Germline V lookup: CDR1 LGHNA, CDR2 YNFKEQ.

The chain uses TRBV4-1 and TRBJ1-2, with a weak D call TRBD1 (5 bases). The V and J ends lost 1 base and 7 bases respectively, with 10 bases between them. There are 13 residues in the CDR3. Germline V gives CDR1 MGHRA, CDR2 YSYEKL. CDR3 nucleotides: TGCGCCAGCAGCCAAGGAGGGGCAAGTGGCTACACCTTC. It translates to CASSQGGASGYTF.

This clonotype was picked up many times. This chain joins TRBV4-2 and TRBJ2-7; TRBD2 is a possible D gene (6 bases). The CDR3 contains 14 residues. In germline, CDR1 is LGHNA, CDR2 YNFKEQ. The ends were cut back, 0 bases at V and 12 bases at J, with 18 bases in the middle. The CDR3 reads CASSQDSSAFLMYF. CDR3 nucleotides: TGTGCCAGCAGCCAAGATTCTAGCGCCTTTTTGATGTACTTC.

This clonotype was counted at least ten times. The rearrangement joins TRBV7-9 to TRBJ1-1; D perhaps matches TRBD1 (6 bases). Germline-derived CDR1 and CDR2 are SEHNR and FQNEAQ (reference sequence). The V gene lost 7 bases and the J gene lost 1 base, with 19 bases spanning the gap. This CDR3 contains 16 residues. This CDR3 reads CASKFRDIVRNTEAFF. The DNA of the CDR3 is TGTGCCAGCAAATTCCGGGACATTGTAAGGAACACTGAAGCTTTCTTT.

This clonotype showed up many times. The CDR3, as DNA: TGCGCCAGCAGCCAAGATCTGGGTCCATCCTTCTACGAGCAGTACTTC. Its protein is CASSQDLGPSFYEQYF. V usage is TRBV4-3 and J usage is TRBJ2-7; D unresolved. V was clipped by 0 bases and J by 3 bases, with 15 bases between them. The CDR3 length is 16 residues. Germline CDR1 reads LGHNA; CDR2 reads YSLEER.